Described below is a single TCR beta chain sequence and its context. Data came from immunoSEQ multiplex PCR; TCRdb stores just in-frame clones and leaves some out. The sample includes roughly 75,000 clones, roughly 80% of them seen just once. The data originate from a study of blood T cell repertoires in COVID-19. Germline lookup yields CDR1 ENHRY and CDR2 SYGVKD. After removal of 4 bases from V and 1 base from J, the junction contained 4 bases not matched to a gene. This CDR3 spans 16 amino acids. The sequenced sample consisted of peripheral blood. The clonotype was recovered from a man aged 65-85 years with acute or convalescent COVID-19. V and J are TRBV10-3 and TRBJ1-4; 9 nucleotides agree with TRBD1. The CDR3 spells CAISATGGITNEKLFF. Here the CDR3 DNA reads TGTGCCATCAGTGCGACAGGGGGTATAACTAATGAAAAACTGTTTTTT.